The clone carrying this TCR beta chain was observed at least ten times. What it binds is not known. Germline V gene sequence: CDR1 LGHNA, CDR2 YSLEER. The CDR3 consists of 14 residues. Trimming shortened V by 0 bases and J by 10 bases, and 13 bases separated the two germline ends. This sample was included in a study of read filtering for tumor transcriptome and immune sequencing. Overall study results and limits: The sorted CD138-negative fraction was a mixed bone marrow immune population, not purified T cells. IR-seq captured clonotypes deeper and more reliably than RNA-seq.

This library used about 400 ng RNA and molecular barcoded adaptors spanning alpha/delta and beta/gamma chains. TCRdb passed the reads through MiXCR, listing each CDR3 protein once. The data show more than 100,000 distinct CDR3 sequences, about 12% seen once. The sequence was collected from a donor over 35 with multiple myeloma. Sequenced input: a population of CD138-negative cells sorted from bone marrow. The V and J genes are TRBV4-3 and TRBJ1-5; D uncertain. CDR3 in DNA: TGCGCCAGCAGCCAAGATACGGGGTTCGGACCCCAGCATTTT. Its protein is CASSQDTGFGPQHF.